This T cell receptor beta chain is from a study of radiotherapy plus CTLA-4 blockade in lung cancer. Overall study context: Among all patients, approximately 18% showed objective responses, while about 30% had disease control.

Overall study results and limits: In blood, after radiotherapy plus ipilimumab, tumor-derived TCR clones expanded.

Assay: immunoSEQ multiplex PCR; the TCRdb copy retains only in-frame clones and omits some. The sample has around 100,000 clones; about four fifths are singletons. For this clone: Its antigen is undetermined.

Trimming removed 3 bases from V and 3 bases from J, with 11 bases in between. The germline V gene has CDR1 KGHSH and CDR2 LQKENI. The CDR3 extends over 14 amino acids. The origin of this receptor is a human donor with non-small cell lung cancer that progressed on radiotherapy plus ipilimumab. Some clones in this sample may be carry-over from other donors' samples. V usage is TRBV18 and J usage is TRBJ2-5; D perhaps matches TRBD2 (6 bases). The sample consisted of peripheral blood, taken from a patient treated with radiotherapy plus ipilimumab. The CDR3 sequence: CASSPGTGEETQYF. Here the CDR3 DNA reads TGTGCCAGCTCACCCGGGACGGGAGAAGAGACCCAGTACTTC.